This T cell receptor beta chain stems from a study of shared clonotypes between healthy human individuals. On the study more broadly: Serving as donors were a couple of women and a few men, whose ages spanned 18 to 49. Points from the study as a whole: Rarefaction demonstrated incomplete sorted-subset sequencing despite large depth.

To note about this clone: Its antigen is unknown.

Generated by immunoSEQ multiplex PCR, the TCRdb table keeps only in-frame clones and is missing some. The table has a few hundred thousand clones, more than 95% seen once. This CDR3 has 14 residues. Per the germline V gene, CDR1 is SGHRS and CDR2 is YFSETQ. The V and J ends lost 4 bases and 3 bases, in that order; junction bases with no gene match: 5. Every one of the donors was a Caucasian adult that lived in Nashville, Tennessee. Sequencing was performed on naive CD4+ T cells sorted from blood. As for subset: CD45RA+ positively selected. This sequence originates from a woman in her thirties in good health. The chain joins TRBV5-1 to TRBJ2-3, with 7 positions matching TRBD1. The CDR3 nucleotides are TGCGCCAGCAGCACATCACAGGGGACAGATACGCAGTATTTT. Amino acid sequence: CASSTSQGTDTQYF. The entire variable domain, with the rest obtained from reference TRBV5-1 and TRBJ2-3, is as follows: KAGVTQTPRYLIKTRGQQVTLSCSPISGHRSVSWYQQTPGQGLQFLFEYFSETQRNKGNFPGRFSGRQFSNSRSEMNVSTLELGDSALYLCASSTSQGTDTQYFGPGTRLTVL.